What follows describes a single T cell receptor (beta chain). The sample is drawn from a study of blood T cell repertoires in COVID-19. Overall study context: COVID-19 samples, acute and convalescent, were from the United States, Italy and Spain. The cDNA or gDNA used as material had been derived from T cells, B-cell-depleted T cells, or PBMCs.

The V gene lost 9 bases and the J gene lost 8 bases, with 17 bases spanning the gap. The CDR3 sequence is 13 residues long. Enrolment of Seattle patients took place during active infection, and they were followed longitudinally. Original data processing: Reference gene primer amplification gave estimated nucleated cell counts. Assay: immunoSEQ multiplex PCR; the TCRdb copy retains only in-frame clones and omits some. V, J and clone size derive from that table, while D and trimming were established from the DNA sequence. The data show approximately 250,000 clones, about 90% seen once. The specimen was peripheral blood. The chain employs TRBV12-3 or TRBV12-4 and TRBJ1-3, with a weak D call TRBD1 (5 bases). The TCR comes from a man aged 25 to 40 with COVID-19, enrolled during active disease. The CDR3 nucleotides read TGTGCCAGTCGGTCCGGGGGAGTGTACACCATATATTTT. Its translation is CASRSGGVYTIYF.